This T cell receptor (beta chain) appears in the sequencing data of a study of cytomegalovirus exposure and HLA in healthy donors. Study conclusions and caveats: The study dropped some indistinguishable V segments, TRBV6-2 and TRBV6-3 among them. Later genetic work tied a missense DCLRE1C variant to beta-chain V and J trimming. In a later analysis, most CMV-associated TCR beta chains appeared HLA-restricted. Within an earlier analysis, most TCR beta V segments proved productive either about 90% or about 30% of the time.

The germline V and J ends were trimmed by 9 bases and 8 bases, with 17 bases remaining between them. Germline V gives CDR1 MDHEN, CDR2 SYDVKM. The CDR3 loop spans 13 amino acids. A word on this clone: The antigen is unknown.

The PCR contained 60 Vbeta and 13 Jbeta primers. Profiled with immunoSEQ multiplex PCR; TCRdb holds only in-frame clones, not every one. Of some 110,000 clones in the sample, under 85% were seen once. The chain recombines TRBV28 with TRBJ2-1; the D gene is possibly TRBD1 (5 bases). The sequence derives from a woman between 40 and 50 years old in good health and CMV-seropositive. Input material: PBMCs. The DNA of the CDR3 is TGTGCCAGTACCCTGACCGGACACTATGAGCAGTTCTTC. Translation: CASTLTGHYEQFF.